Each of the 25 T cell receptor beta chains below was sequenced from the same sample in a study of OX40 agonist ivuxolimab in advanced cancers. Libraries were prepared by immunoSEQ multiplex PCR; TCRdb keeps only in-frame clonotypes and omits some of them. Of approximately 67,000 clones in the sample, approximately 90% were seen once. The sequenced sample was CD4+ or CD8+ T cells sorted from blood, obtained in a trial of the OX40 agonist ivuxolimab. These receptors came from an adult with an advanced solid tumor such as melanoma, head and neck, liver or kidney cancer.

The chain links TRBV21-1 to TRBJ2-1; TRBD2 was called by the table and not checked on the DNA. TRBV21-1 is an annotated pseudogene. The CDR3 sequence is 14 residues long. CDR3 in amino acids: CASSKEGGTNEQFF. CDR3 DNA sequence: TGTGCCAGCAGCAAAGAGGGGGGGACCAATGAGCAGTTCTTC.

This clone was recorded only once. The chain uses TRBV27 and TRBJ1-2; no clear D. Germline V gene sequence: CDR1 MNHEY, CDR2 SMNVEV (reference sequence). The CDR3 is 15 residues long. Trimming left V 3 bases short and J 7 bases short, with 18 bases between. CDR3 sequence: CASSLVRTSPLGYTF. Here the CDR3 DNA reads TGTGCCAGCAGTTTGGTCCGGACGTCGCCCCTTGGCTACACCTTC.

This chain links TRBV9 with TRBJ2-1; a possible D gene is TRBD2 (6 bases). The CDR3 is made up of 15 amino acids. The germline V and J ends were trimmed by 1 base and 7 bases, with 15 bases remaining between them. In germline, CDR1 is SGDLS, CDR2 YYNGEE. CDR3 sequence: CASSVSLGAGNEQFF. The CDR3 DNA reads as TGTGCCAGCAGCGTAAGCTTAGGAGCGGGTAATGAGCAGTTCTTC.

The chain employs TRBV6-6 and TRBJ1-2; 7 positions agree with TRBD1. This CDR3 region has 13 residues. Germline trimming cut 4 bases from V and 4 bases from J; bases unmatched to any gene: 3. Germline CDR1 and CDR2: MNHNY and SVGAGI (reference sequence). DNA of the CDR3: TGTGCCAGCAGTTGGGGACAGACCTATGGCTACACCTTC. Translated: CASSWGQTYGYTF.

V gene TRBV6-6 combines with J gene TRBJ1-2; D remains ambiguous. This CDR3 contains 14 residues. CDR1 and CDR2 from the germline V gene are MNHNY and SVGAGI (reference sequence). Trimming stripped 6 bases from V and 6 bases from J, with 17 bases between. The CDR3 sequence is CASSHGWGDDGYTF. CDR3 nucleotide sequence: TGTGCCAGCAGCCACGGGTGGGGTGACGATGGCTACACCTTC.

The rearrangement uses TRBV9 and TRBJ1-5; a possible D gene is TRBD1 (6 bases). V was pared by 0 bases and J by 7 bases, with 14 bases between. Looked up from germline, CDR1 is SGDLS and CDR2 is YYNGEE. The CDR3 has 15 residues. Here the CDR3 reads CASSVGGGRGQPQHF. CDR3 in DNA: TGTGCCAGCAGCGTAGGGGGCGGCAGGGGACAGCCCCAGCATTTT. Supplemented by reference TRBV9 and TRBJ1-5, the full variable domain reads DSGVTQTPKHLITATGQRVTLRCSPRSGDLSVYWYQQSLDQGLQFLIQYYNGEERAKGNILERFSAQQFPDLHSELNLSSLELGDSALYFCASSVGGGRGQPQHFGDGTRLSIL.

V usage is TRBV29-1 and J usage is TRBJ2-7, with 7 nucleotides matching TRBD1. Looked up from germline, CDR1 is SQVTM and CDR2 is ANQGSEA. The junction had 7 bases not matched to a gene; V was cut back by 7 bases and J by 1 base. This CDR3 is built from 13 residues. The CDR3 nucleotides are TGCAGCGCATCCGGGACAGAATCCTACGAGCAGTACTTC. This translates into CSASGTESYEQYF.

This chain links TRBV29-1 with TRBJ1-1, with 9 bases lining up with TRBD1. Germline V gene sequence: CDR1 SQVTM, CDR2 ANQGSEA. The J segment lost 0 bases and the V segment lost 6 bases, leaving 5 bases of the junction unmatched. CDR3 length: 14 amino acids. CDR3 DNA sequence: TGCAGCGTACTGGACAGGGGTCTGAACACTGAAGCTTTCTTT. As protein: CSVLDRGLNTEAFF.

V is TRBV7-9 and J is TRBJ2-2; D unresolved. The length of the CDR3 is 14 residues. V was shortened by 2 bases and J by 2 bases, with 6 bases between the two germline ends. CDR1 SEHNR and CDR2 FQNEAQ come from the germline V gene (reference sequence). This CDR3 is CASSLILNTGELFF. In nucleotides, the CDR3 is TGTGCCAGCAGCTTAATCTTAAACACCGGGGAGCTGTTTTTT.

The rearrangement joins TRBV7-3 to TRBJ2-2; the match to TRBD2 covers 14 bases. CDR1 is SGHTA and CDR2 is FQGTGA in the germline V gene. This CDR3 is 16 amino acids long. Trimming removed 4 bases from V and 6 bases from J; junction bases left unmatched: 4. The CDR3 spells CASSSSGLAGAGELFF. CDR3 nucleotide sequence: TGTGCCAGCAGCTCTTCGGGACTAGCGGGAGCCGGGGAGCTGTTTTTT.

This clone was counted a single time. The chain joins TRBV28 to TRBJ2-5; D is possibly TRBD2 (6 bases). V dropped 1 base and J dropped 3 bases, with 12 bases sitting between them. From germline, CDR1 is MDHEN and CDR2 SYDVKM. The CDR3 totals 15 residues. CDR3 sequence: CASSLSRLEKETQYF. CDR3 DNA sequence: TGTGCCAGCAGTTTATCAAGACTAGAGAAAGAGACCCAGTACTTC. The entire variable domain, with the rest obtained from reference TRBV28 and TRBJ2-5, is as follows: DVKVTQSSRYLVKRTGEKVFLECVQDMDHENMFWYRQDPGLGLRLIYFSYDVKMKEKGDIPEGYSVSREKKERFSLILESASTNQTSMYLCASSLSRLEKETQYFGPGTRLLVL.

This clone was detected only once. The chain carries TRBV6-5 and TRBJ1-2, with a weak D call TRBD1 (6 bases). The germline gives CDR1 MNHEY, CDR2 SVGAGI. This CDR3 spans 14 amino acids. V lost 0 bases to trimming and J lost 6 bases, with 11 bases between them. The CDR3 DNA reads TGTGCCAGCAGTTACTCGTACAGGGTTGATGGCTACACCTTC. Translated: CASSYSYRVDGYTF.

Here the CDR3 reads CASRLAGAYEQYF. The CDR3 DNA reads TGTGCCAGTAGACTAGCGGGAGCCTACGAGCAGTACTTC. The rearrangement uses TRBV19 and TRBJ2-7, with 11 bases identical to TRBD2. The germline V gene has CDR1 LNHDA and CDR2 SQIVND (reference sequence). The CDR3 is made up of 13 amino acids. V lost 6 bases and J lost 2; bases outside the gene matches: 0.

The chain joins TRBV6-1 to TRBJ1-2, with D uncertain. The length of the CDR3 is 11 residues. V was cut by 6 bases and J by 4 bases, with 6 bases left in between. Germline lookup yields CDR1 MNHNS and CDR2 SASEGT. As DNA, the CDR3 is TGTGCCAGCAGCCATGGCTATGGCTACACCTTC. It is translated as CASSHGYGYTF.

This sequence joins TRBV9 and TRBJ2-3; 8 bases fit TRBD2. With V trimmed by 3 bases and J by 3 bases, 6 bases remained unmatched. In germline, CDR1 is SGDLS, CDR2 YYNGEE. This CDR3 region has 15 residues. For the CDR3, the DNA is TGTGCCAGCAGCGCGCCGGGACTAGGGACAGATACGCAGTATTTT. Its translation is CASSAPGLGTDTQYF.

The chain is built from TRBV11-1 and TRBJ2-7, with 7 bases fitting TRBD2. The CDR3 consists of 13 residues. The germline gives CDR1 SGHAT, CDR2 FQDESV (reference sequence). V dropped 5 bases and J dropped 3; count of bases not matched to a gene: 4. The CDR3 loop reads CASSPGDYYEQYF. The CDR3 region has the DNA TGTGCCAGCAGCCCCGGGGACTACTACGAGCAGTACTTC. Full variable domain (outside the CDR3, taken from reference TRBV11-1 and TRBJ2-7): EAEVAQSPRYKITEKSQAVAFWCDPISGHATLYWYRQILGQGPELLVQFQDESVVDDSQLPKDRFSAERLKGVDSTLKIQPAELGDSAMYLCASSPGDYYEQYFGPGTRLTVT.

This chain joins TRBV29-1 and TRBJ2-2; 10 bases match TRBD1. The CDR3 extends over 18 amino acids. From germline, CDR1 is SQVTM and CDR2 ANQGSEA. V lost 3 bases and J lost 4; bases outside the gene matches: 14. The CDR3 sequence: CSVDPGADRGLGTGELFF. In DNA, the CDR3 is TGCAGCGTTGACCCCGGTGCCGACAGGGGGCTAGGCACCGGGGAGCTGTTTTTT.

This clone occurred once. The chain recombines TRBV7-9 with TRBJ2-7; D may be TRBD1 or TRBD2 (5 bases each). V shed 3 bases and J shed 4 bases, with 10 bases lying between them. Germline assignment: CDR1 SEHNR and CDR2 FQNEAQ (reference sequence). The length of the CDR3 is 13 residues. In nucleotides, the CDR3 is TGTGCCAGCAGCTTCGGCAGGGAGTACGAGCAGTACTTC. Translation gives CASSFGREYEQYF.

A single count supports this clone. J is TRBJ2-1 and V is TRBV27, with a tentative D call TRBD1 (6 bases). CDR1 and CDR2 from the germline V gene are MNHEY and SMNVEV (reference sequence). V dropped 6 bases and J dropped 8 bases, with 14 bases sitting between them. This CDR3 spans 13 amino acids. The CDR3 bases are TGTGCCAGCAGCCAGACAGGAATCGATGAGCAGTTCTTC. This translates into CASSQTGIDEQFF.

Points on this clone: Other DNA sequences of this sample code for an identical CDR3. The V gene is TRBV13, the J gene TRBJ2-2, with D uncertain. V lost 3 bases, J lost 4 bases, and 6 bases lay in between. CDR1 and CDR2 (germline): PRHDT, FYEKMQ (reference sequence). This CDR3 comprises 13 residues. This CDR3 reads CASSLGLTGELFF. The CDR3, as DNA: TGTGCCAGCAGCTTGGGCCTCACCGGGGAGCTGTTTTTT.

This rearrangement joins TRBV15 to TRBJ1-1; D remains unclear. V was clipped by 7 bases and J by 5 bases, with 11 bases between them. Germline V lookup: CDR1 LNHNV, CDR2 YYDKDF (reference sequence). The CDR3 spans 12 residues. The CDR3 region has the DNA TGTGCCACCACCAAGGACGGTACTGAAGCTTTCTTT. It yields the protein CATTKDGTEAFF.

The chain employs TRBV5-1 and TRBJ1-1; the D is unclear. CDR1 SGHRS and CDR2 YFSETQ come from the germline V gene. The CDR3 consists of 13 residues. V gave up 0 bases and J gave up 4 bases, with 7 bases separating them. The CDR3: CASSLELGTEAFF. CDR3 nucleotides: TGCGCCAGCAGCTTGGAACTGGGCACTGAAGCTTTCTTT.

The chain is built from TRBV27 and TRBJ2-7; D is possibly TRBD2 (7 bases). Trimming stripped 10 bases from V and 0 bases from J, with 10 bases between. The length of the CDR3 is 12 residues. The germline V gene encodes CDR1 MNHEY and CDR2 SMNVEV (reference sequence). Here the CDR3 reads CATGGSSYEQYF. The CDR3 region has the DNA TGTGCCACGGGGGGCAGCTCCTACGAGCAGTACTTC.

The chain uses TRBV4-1 and TRBJ2-1; D is possibly TRBD1 or TRBD2 (5 bases each). Trimming cost V 1 base and J 1 base, with 11 bases left between them. Germline loops: CDR1 MGHRA, CDR2 YSYEKL. The CDR3 spans 16 residues. CDR3 nucleotide sequence: TGCGCCAGCAGCCAAGGGTGGGGGAGTTCCTACAATGAGCAGTTCTTC. Translated, it gives CASSQGWGSSYNEQFF.

This chain links TRBV15 with TRBJ2-3, with D perhaps TRBD2 (5 bases). CDR3 length equals 14 residues. Germline CDR1 is LNHNV and CDR2 is YYDKDF (reference sequence). Trimming shortened V by 1 base and J by 5 bases, and 10 bases separated the two germline ends. The DNA of the CDR3 is TGTGCCACCAGCAGAGGGACTTACGAAGATACGCAGTATTTT. Its translation: CATSRGTYEDTQYF.